This T cell receptor (beta chain) emerged from a study of cytomegalovirus exposure and HLA in healthy donors. Researchers ran the PCR with 60 Vbeta and 13 Jbeta primers. Produced via immunoSEQ multiplex PCR; TCRdb's table is partial and in-frame only. The sample lists roughly 200,000 clones, approximately 86% seen once, with approximately 1.1% in the top ten. A few counts support this clone. There are 13 residues in the CDR3. CDR1 is SGHDN, CDR2 FVKESK, per germline. Trimming stripped 4 bases from V and 4 bases from J, with 7 bases between. This chain connects TRBV14 to TRBJ1-4, with D hard to call. This TCR was recovered from a boy younger than 10 in good health and CMV-seronegative. The sequencing input was PBMCs. Here the CDR3 reads CASSLRGNEKLFF. CDR3 bases: TGTGCCAGCAGCCTTCGGGGTAATGAAAAACTGTTTTTT.